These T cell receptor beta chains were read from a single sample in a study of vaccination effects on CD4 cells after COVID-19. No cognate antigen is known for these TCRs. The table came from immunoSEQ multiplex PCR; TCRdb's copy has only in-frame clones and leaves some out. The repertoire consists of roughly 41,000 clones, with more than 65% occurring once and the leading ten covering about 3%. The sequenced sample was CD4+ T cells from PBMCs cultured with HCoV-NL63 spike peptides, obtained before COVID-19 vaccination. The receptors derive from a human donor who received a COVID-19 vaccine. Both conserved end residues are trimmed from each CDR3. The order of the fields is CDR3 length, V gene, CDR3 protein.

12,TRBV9,ASSVDPGPGELF
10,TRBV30,AWSIGRNIQY
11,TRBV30,AWTRDRQETQY
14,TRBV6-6,ASSYSKDSSNQPQH
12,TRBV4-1,ASSQDRTVYGYT
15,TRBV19,ASSMELAGPTYNEQF
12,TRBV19,ASSWVGGANVLT
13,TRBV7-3,ASSLSGDSTDTQY
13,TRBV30,AWSVTGHSTDTQY
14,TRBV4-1,ASSLERAATNEKLF
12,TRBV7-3,ASSLEPSQETQY
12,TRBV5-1,ASTTQTGSTEAF
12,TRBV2,ASRGTSGSGELF
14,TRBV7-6,ASSPAAGLNTGELF
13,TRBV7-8,ASSAVRDLGEKLF
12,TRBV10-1,ASSESSGANVLT
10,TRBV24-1,ATSRDGEKLF
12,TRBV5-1,ASSLEGSDYEAF
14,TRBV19,ASSPRPRGGNTEAF
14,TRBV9,ASSVVGVPGANVLT
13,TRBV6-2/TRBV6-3,ASSYAGAGANVLT
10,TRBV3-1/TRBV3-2,ASSQTDTEAF
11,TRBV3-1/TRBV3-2,ASRQSITDTQY
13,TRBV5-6,ASSLLSGVNSPLH
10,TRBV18,ASSRSNEKLF
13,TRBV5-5,ASSSYRVGNTEAF
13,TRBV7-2,ASSFLMDSNQPQH
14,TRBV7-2,ASSPSGYRDTGELF
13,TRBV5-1,ASSAITGANYGYT
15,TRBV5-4,ASSLALGQGMGSPLH
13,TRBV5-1,ASSILAGADNEQF
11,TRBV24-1,ATSDSGGNTIY
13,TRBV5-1,ASSFRSTDPGELF
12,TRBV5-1,ASSLFDRSDGYT
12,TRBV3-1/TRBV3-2,ASSQNAGNTEAF
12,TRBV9,ASSLKTWDRKLF
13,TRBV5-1,ASSLHRASNEKLF
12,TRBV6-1,ASNPVRVTGELF
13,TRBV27,ASSAYTGDREKLF
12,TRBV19,ASTLAGGGSPLH
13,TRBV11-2,ASSQIRGLTGELF
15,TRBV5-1,ASSLVVLSGNTGELF
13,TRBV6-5,ASSYRGTSTDTQY
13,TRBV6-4,ASSDGGTANRGAF
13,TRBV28,ASSIPGTGNTEAF
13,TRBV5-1,ASSLGGARNQPQH
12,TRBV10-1,ASSERRGQETQY
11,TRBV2,ASSAIVNTEAF
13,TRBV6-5,ASRRQGAGPGELF
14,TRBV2,ASIQWGGSYQETQY
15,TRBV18,ASSPPNSGGVGDTQY
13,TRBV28,ASTKRRGNTGELF
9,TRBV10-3,AISHGFEAF
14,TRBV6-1,ASRETSNAGYYGYT
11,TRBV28,ASTKGTDLEAF
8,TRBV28,ATLYTGYT
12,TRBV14,ASSQDLWGPSQY